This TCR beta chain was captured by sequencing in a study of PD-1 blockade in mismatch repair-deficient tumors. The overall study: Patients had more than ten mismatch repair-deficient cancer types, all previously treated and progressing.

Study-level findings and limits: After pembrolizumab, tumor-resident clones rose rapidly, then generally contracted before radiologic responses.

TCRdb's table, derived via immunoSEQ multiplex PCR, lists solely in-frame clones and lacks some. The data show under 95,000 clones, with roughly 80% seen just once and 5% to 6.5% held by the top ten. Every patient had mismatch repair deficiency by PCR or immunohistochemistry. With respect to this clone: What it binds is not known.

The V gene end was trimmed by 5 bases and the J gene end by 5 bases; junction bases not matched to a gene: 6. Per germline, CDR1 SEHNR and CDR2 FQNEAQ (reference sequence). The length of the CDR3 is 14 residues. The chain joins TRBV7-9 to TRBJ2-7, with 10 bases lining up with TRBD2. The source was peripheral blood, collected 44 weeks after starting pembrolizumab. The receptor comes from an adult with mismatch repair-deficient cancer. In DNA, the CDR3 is TGTGCCAGCAGCCCAGCGGGAGGGCGACACGAGCAGTACTTC. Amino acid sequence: CASSPAGGRHEQYF. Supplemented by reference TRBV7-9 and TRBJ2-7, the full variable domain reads DTGVSQNPRHKITKRGQNVTFRCDPISEHNRLYWYRQTLGQGPEFLTYFQNEAQLEKSRLLSDRFSAERPKGSFSTLEIQRTEQGDSAMYLCASSPAGGRHEQYFGPGTRLTVT.